This T cell receptor (beta chain) was identified in a study of blood T cell repertoires in COVID-19. The wider study: The origin of the acute and convalescent COVID-19 samples was the United States, Italy and Spain.

The protocol was immunoSEQ multiplex PCR, while the TCRdb copy is restricted to in-frame clones and leaves out a portion. Found here are roughly 260,000 clones, about 89% of them singletons; the top ten hold around 9.1%. Germline V gene data show CDR1 as SGDLS and CDR2 as YYNGEE. V dropped 0 bases and J dropped 0 bases, with 15 bases sitting between them. The CDR3 runs 17 residues. The V call is TRBV9, the J call TRBJ1-1; TRBD1 might be the D (5 bases). The source material was peripheral blood. The TCR originated in a man between 35 and 55 years old who had recovered from COVID-19. CDR3 nucleotide sequence: TGTGCCAGCAGCGTAGGAGGATGGGGGGTCATGAACACTGAAGCTTTCTTT. Translation: CASSVGGWGVMNTEAFF.